The clone carrying this TCR beta chain has only one observation. The data were taken from a study of blood T cell repertoires in COVID-19. The method was immunoSEQ multiplex PCR; TCRdb's version includes in-frame clones alone and lacks a portion of them. This sample has roughly 72,000 clones, with over 80% found just once. The V gene's germline CDR1 is MDHEN and CDR2 SYDVKM. The V gene lost 2 bases and the J gene lost 1 base, with 9 bases spanning the gap. The CDR3 has 15 amino acids. Sequencing was carried out using peripheral blood. This sequence was found in a woman aged 80 or over with acute or convalescent COVID-19. The chain carries TRBV28 and TRBJ1-5; TRBD1 might be the D (5 bases). In DNA form, the CDR3 reads TGTGCCAGCAGTTTAGGGGGGGGAAGCAATCAGCCCCAGCATTTT. It encodes CASSLGGGSNQPQHF. Full variable domain (missing parts from reference TRBV28 and TRBJ1-5): DVKVTQSSRYLVKRTGEKVFLECVQDMDHENMFWYRQDPGLGLRLIYFSYDVKMKEKGDIPEGYSVSREKKERFSLILESASTNQTSMYLCASSLGGGSNQPQHFGDGTRLSIL.